These T cell receptor beta chains were read from a single sample in a study of T cell responses to AZD1222 COVID-19 vaccine. TCRdb keeps only in-frame clones here, not all; method: immunoSEQ multiplex PCR. The sample holds approximately 130,000 clones, around 89% seen once. The sequences come from peripheral blood, collected 28 days after the second AZD1222 dose. Receptor source: an adult who received the AZD1222 COVID-19 vaccine. Each CDR3 is given with its conserved first and last residue.

CDR3	V	J
CASSVTEAFF	TRBV2	TRBJ1-1
CASSQGQSFSYEQYF	TRBV4-1	TRBJ2-7
CASSTGTWEIYGYTF	TRBV5-4	TRBJ1-2
CASSPPAGYVYEQYF	TRBV3-1/TRBV3-2	TRBJ2-7
CASSLTGTAYEQYF	TRBV7-9	TRBJ2-7
CASSPPHARGTQYF	TRBV18	TRBJ2-5
CAISDPGTAEGYTF	TRBV10-3	TRBJ1-2
CASSLLDLQETQYF	TRBV2	TRBJ2-5
CASSMDRSVGYTF	TRBV7-3	TRBJ1-2
CASSQEGQAGEKLFF	TRBV4-2	TRBJ1-4
CASRVGYGYKNTEAFF	TRBV19	TRBJ1-1
CASSTPWANTEAFF	TRBV11-2	TRBJ1-1
CAWSPLGDLGGYTF	TRBV30	TRBJ1-2
CASSLGTGSSYEQYF	TRBV7-6	TRBJ2-7
CASSGEGTYEQYF	TRBV2	TRBJ2-7
CASSKGPDRGIRLAKNIQYF	TRBV21-1	TRBJ2-4
CASSSGLAGVGEDEQFF	TRBV7-6	TRBJ2-1
CASRTRGWDNSPLHF	TRBV6-5	TRBJ1-6
CASSESLWLVDPYPQHF	TRBV10-2	TRBJ1-5
CASSQWSGTEAFF	TRBV6-2/TRBV6-3	TRBJ1-1
CASSFQDTYADGYTF	TRBV5-1	TRBJ1-2
CAWGLAGGDTQYF	TRBV30	TRBJ2-3
CASSRGPTEAFF	TRBV11-1	TRBJ1-1
CASSLMVDRTQYF	TRBV7-9	TRBJ2-3
CASSRSETQYF	TRBV6-5	TRBJ2-5
CSVTPGGDTEAFF	TRBV29-1	TRBJ1-1
CASSLFGPTYEQYF	TRBV28	TRBJ2-7
CASSLGSSQYNEQFF	TRBV7-2	TRBJ2-1
CATSDPREEATGELFF	TRBV24-1	TRBJ2-2
CSARARGEHF	TRBV20-1	TRBJ1-5
CASSYRGPGGNQPQHF	TRBV6-5	TRBJ1-5
CASSERRANTEAFF	TRBV2	TRBJ1-1
CAWSVYGGISPPLHF	TRBV30	TRBJ1-6
CASSPGLANEQFF	TRBV12-3/TRBV12-4	TRBJ2-1
CASSQESSSATYYEQYF	TRBV4-1	TRBJ2-7
CASSDGGAKGGTEAFF	TRBV2	TRBJ1-1
CASSLDRGNNQPQHF	TRBV6-5	TRBJ1-5
CASSLPGGVRENYGYTF	TRBV5-6	TRBJ1-2
CASSQDWGLAEETQYF	TRBV4-2	TRBJ2-5
CASSPQVGYNTGELFF	TRBV3-1/TRBV3-2	TRBJ2-2
CASSLFLGTEAFF	TRBV5-6	TRBJ1-1
CASGPWTLYGYTF	TRBV19	TRBJ1-2
CASSFPTNEKLFF	TRBV5-8	TRBJ1-4
CSVEDDVGGGYTF	TRBV29-1	TRBJ1-2
CASSPYSGLNTEAFF	TRBV18	TRBJ1-1
CASSDLTSGLGTQYF	TRBV6-1	TRBJ2-5